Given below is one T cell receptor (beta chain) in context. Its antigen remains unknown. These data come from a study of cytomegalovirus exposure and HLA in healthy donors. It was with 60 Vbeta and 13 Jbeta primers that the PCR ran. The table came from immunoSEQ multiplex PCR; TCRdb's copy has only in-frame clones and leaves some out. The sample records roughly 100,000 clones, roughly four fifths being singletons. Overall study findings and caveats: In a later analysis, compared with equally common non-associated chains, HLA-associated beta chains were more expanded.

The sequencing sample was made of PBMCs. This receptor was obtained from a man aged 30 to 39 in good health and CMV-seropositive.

For the CDR3, the DNA is TGTGCCAGCAGCTTAGGGGGCAGCTCCTACAATGAGCAGTTCTTC. This encodes CASSLGGSSYNEQFF. This chain connects TRBV11-3 to TRBJ2-1; a possible D gene is TRBD1 (5 bases). Germline assignment: CDR1 SGHNT and CDR2 YENEEA. The CDR3 sequence is 15 residues long. Trimming left V 1 base short and J 0 bases short, with 7 bases between.